This T cell receptor (beta chain) derives from a study of radiotherapy plus CTLA-4 blockade in lung cancer (dated by TCRdb to 2017 to 2018). Concerning the study at large: Among enrolled patients, 18% had an objective response and approximately 30% reached disease control. The study at large found these results: Early dynamic changes in blood T cell clones, together with increased serum interferon-beta after radiation, were reported as the strongest predictors of response. TCR clones derived from tumors expanded in peripheral blood after treatment with radiotherapy and ipilimumab.

In this study, focal radiation therapy paired with CTLA-4 blockade (ipilimumab) was tested in patients who had chemo-refractory metastatic non-small-cell lung cancer. According to the germline V gene (reference sequence), CDR1 reads LNHDA and CDR2 reads SQIVND. The CDR3 has 15 amino acids, counting the end cysteine and phenylalanine. Only CDR3 DNA remains: 45 bases, in frame from the first base. V lost 3 bases and J lost 2 bases; the stretch between them is 14 bases long. The library was prepared using the immunoSEQ multiplex PCR assay. Imported from immuneACCESS, the table was reduced by TCRdb to in-frame sequences with V and J called. These copies leave out some clones; in studies compared against another copy, an unresolved V gene accounts for under half, and the cause of the remainder is not known. The sample data list about 45,000 clones, and 73% of these were observed just once. The leading ten clones occupy roughly 3.5% of the sample.

On this clone itself: Its antigen is currently not known. No base qualities exist here, and no much larger clone lies one base off it.

The chain is made from TRBV19 and TRBJ2-7, and possibly TRBD1, on 6 matching bases. The material sequenced was peripheral blood, taken from a patient treated with radiotherapy plus ipilimumab. The clonotype was recovered from a human donor with non-small cell lung cancer who had a complete response to radiotherapy plus ipilimumab. CDR3 reads: CASSILTGQTYEQYF. The nucleotide sequence reads TGTGCCAGTAGTATTTTGACCGGACAGACCTACGAGCAGTACTTC.